This T cell receptor beta chain appears in the sequencing data of a study of blood T cell repertoires in COVID-19. Looking at the study overall: Both acute and convalescent COVID-19 samples were obtained from the United States, Italy and Spain. From T cells, B-cell-depleted T cells, or PBMCs came the material, which was cDNA or gDNA.

Original handling: Estimation of nucleated cell counts was performed using reference gene primer amplification. Data came from immunoSEQ multiplex PCR; TCRdb stores just in-frame clones and leaves some out. V and J calls and clone size are given by that table; D and trimming were obtained from the DNA. The table has 300,000 to 450,000 clones, 70% to 90% seen once. Followed longitudinally, the Seattle patients had been enrolled during active infection. The clonotype was recovered from a woman in her twenties or thirties with COVID-19, enrolled during active disease. The specimen sequenced was peripheral blood.

The CDR3 protein is CASSQTNTEAFF. CDR3 DNA: TGTGCCAGCAGCCAAACTAACACTGAAGCTTTCTTT. The V and J genes are TRBV14 and TRBJ1-1; D gene ambiguous. The germline CDR1 and CDR2 sequences are SGHDN and FVKESK. This CDR3 spans 12 amino acids. V gave up 2 bases and J gave up 2 bases, with 3 bases separating them.